This TCR beta chain was sequenced for a study of T cell responses to AZD1222 COVID-19 vaccine. Notes on the study in general: Clonal diversity may have been underestimated, and the donors were mostly white British, with more females than males.

Germline trimming cut 1 base from V and 1 base from J; bases unmatched to any gene: 2. The CDR3 consists of 16 residues. The germline V gene encodes CDR1 LGHDT and CDR2 YNNKEL (reference sequence). Regarding this clone: The antigen is not known.

The assay was immunoSEQ multiplex PCR, and TCRdb's table has in-frame clones only and misses some. The sample shows about 110,000 clones, roughly 84% of them seen only once. The chain employs TRBV3-1 (or the pseudogene TRBV3-2) and TRBJ2-3, with 10 bases aligning to TRBD2. The sample consisted of peripheral blood, taken on day 0 of AZD1222 vaccination. The TCR was taken from an adult in good health. The CDR3 DNA is TGTGCCAGCAGCCAAGTAGCGGGGGGCCGCACAGATACGCAGTATTTT. This codes for CASSQVAGGRTDTQYF.